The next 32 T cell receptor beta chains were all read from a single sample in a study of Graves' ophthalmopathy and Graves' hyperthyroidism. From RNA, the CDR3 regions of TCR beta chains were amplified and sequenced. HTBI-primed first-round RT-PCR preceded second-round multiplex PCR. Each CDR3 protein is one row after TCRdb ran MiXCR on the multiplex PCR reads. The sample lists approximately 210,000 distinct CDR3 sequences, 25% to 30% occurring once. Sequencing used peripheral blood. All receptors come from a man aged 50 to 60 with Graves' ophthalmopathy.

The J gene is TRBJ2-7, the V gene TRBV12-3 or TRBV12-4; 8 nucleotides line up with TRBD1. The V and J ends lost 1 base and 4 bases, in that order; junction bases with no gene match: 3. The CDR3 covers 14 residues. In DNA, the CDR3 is TGTGCCAGCAGTTTAGTCAGGGGGCCTTACGAGCAGTACTTC. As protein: CASSLVRGPYEQYF.

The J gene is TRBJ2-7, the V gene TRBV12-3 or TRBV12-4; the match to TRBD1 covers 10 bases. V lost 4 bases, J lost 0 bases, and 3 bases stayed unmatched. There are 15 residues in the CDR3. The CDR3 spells CASSSGTGASYEQYF. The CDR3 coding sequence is TGTGCCAGCAGTTCCGGGACAGGGGCCTCCTACGAGCAGTACTTC.

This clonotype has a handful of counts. CDR3: CSALAGFTLTEAFF. The CDR3 DNA reads as TGCAGTGCACTCGCAGGGTTCACGCTAACTGAAGCTTTCTTT. The chain carries TRBV20-1 and TRBJ1-1; weak D call: TRBD1 (5 bases). The CDR3 extends over 14 amino acids. Trimming took off 6 bases at V and 5 bases at J, with 19 bases between the two ends. Germline V gene lookup returns CDR1 DFQATT and CDR2 SNEGSKA (reference sequence).

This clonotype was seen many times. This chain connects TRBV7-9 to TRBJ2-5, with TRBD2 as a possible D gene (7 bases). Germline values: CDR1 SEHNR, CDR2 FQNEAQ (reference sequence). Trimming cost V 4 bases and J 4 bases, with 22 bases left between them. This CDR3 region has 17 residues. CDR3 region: CASSSSQGREMSETQYF. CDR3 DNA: TGTGCCAGCAGCTCCTCCCAGGGGCGGGAGATGTCAGAGACCCAGTACTTC. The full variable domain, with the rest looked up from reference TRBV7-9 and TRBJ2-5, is DTGVSQNPRHKITKRGQNVTFRCDPISEHNRLYWYRQTLGQGPEFLTYFQNEAQLEKSRLLSDRFSAERPKGSFSTLEIQRTEQGDSAMYLCASSSSQGREMSETQYFGPGTRLLVL.

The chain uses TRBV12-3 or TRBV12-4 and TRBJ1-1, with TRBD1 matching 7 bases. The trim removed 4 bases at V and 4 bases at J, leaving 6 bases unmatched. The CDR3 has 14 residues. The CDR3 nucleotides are TGTGCCAGCAGTTCAACTCGACAGGGCACTGAAGCTTTCTTT. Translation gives CASSSTRQGTEAFF.

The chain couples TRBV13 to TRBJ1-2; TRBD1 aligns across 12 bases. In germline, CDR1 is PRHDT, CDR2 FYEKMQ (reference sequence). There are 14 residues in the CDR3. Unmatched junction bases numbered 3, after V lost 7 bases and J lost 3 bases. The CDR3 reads CASTGQGADYGYTF. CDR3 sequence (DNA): TGTGCCAGCACGGGACAGGGGGCGGACTATGGCTACACCTTC.

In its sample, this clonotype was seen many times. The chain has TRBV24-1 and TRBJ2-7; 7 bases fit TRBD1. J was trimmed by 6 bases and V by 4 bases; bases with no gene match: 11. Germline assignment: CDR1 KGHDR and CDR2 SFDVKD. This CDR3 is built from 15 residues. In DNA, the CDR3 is TGTGCCACCAGTGACACCGACAGGGTTTCAGGCGAGCAGTACTTC. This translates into CATSDTDRVSGEQYF.

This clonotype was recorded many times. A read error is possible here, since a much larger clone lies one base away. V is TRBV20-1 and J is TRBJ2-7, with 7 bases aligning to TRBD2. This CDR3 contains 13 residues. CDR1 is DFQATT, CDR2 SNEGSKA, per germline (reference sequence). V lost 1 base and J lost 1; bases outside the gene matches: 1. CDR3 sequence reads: CSARGGLSYEQYF. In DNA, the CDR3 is TGCAGTGCTAGAGGGGGACTATCCTACGAGCAGTACTTC.

For the CDR3, the DNA is TGTGCCAGCAGTTTGCTGCTTGCCGAGCAGTACTTC. Its translation: CASSLLLAEQYF. The chain employs TRBV12-3 or TRBV12-4 and TRBJ2-7; D gene unclear. V was pared by 3 bases and J by 6 bases, with 9 bases between. This CDR3 is built from 12 residues.

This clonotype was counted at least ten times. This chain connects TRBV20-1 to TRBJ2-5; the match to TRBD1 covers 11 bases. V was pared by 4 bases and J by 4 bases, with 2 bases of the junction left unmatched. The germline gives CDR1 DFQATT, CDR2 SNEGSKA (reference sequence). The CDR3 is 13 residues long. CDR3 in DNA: TGCAGTGCTATGGGACAGGGGGGAGAGACCCAGTACTTC. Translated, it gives CSAMGQGGETQYF.

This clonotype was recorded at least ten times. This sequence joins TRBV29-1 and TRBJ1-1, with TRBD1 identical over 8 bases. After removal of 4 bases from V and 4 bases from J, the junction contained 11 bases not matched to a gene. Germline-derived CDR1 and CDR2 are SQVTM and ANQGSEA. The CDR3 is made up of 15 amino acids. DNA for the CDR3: TGCAGCGTTGGGGGGACAGGACCGGATCGCACTGAAGCTTTCTTT. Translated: CSVGGTGPDRTEAFF.

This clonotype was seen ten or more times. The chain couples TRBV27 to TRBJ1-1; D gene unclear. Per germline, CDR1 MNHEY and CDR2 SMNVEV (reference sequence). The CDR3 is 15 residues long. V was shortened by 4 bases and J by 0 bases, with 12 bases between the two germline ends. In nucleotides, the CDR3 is TGTGCCAGCAGTTCCAAGGAGCCGGTGAACACTGAAGCTTTCTTT. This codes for CASSSKEPVNTEAFF.

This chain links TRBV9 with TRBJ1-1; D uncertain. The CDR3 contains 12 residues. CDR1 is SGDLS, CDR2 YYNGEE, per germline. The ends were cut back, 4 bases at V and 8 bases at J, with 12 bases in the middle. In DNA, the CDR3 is TGTGCCAGCAGCCGATTCGATCAGGAAGCTTTCTTT. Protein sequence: CASSRFDQEAFF.

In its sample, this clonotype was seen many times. CDR3 residues: CSATSGTGYMNTEAFF. The CDR3 DNA is TGCAGTGCTACCTCCGGGACAGGCTACATGAACACTGAAGCTTTCTTT. J is TRBJ1-1 and V is TRBV20-1, with 8 bases that match TRBD1. Germline CDR1 is DFQATT and CDR2 is SNEGSKA (reference sequence). Trimming removed 4 bases from V and 0 bases from J; junction bases left unmatched: 10. This CDR3 comprises 16 residues.

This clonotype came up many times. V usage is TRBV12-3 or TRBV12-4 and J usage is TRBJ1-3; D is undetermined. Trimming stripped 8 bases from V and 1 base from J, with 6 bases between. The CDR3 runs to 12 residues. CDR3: CASGLSGNTIYF. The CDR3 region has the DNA TGTGCCAGCGGCTTATCTGGAAACACCATATATTTT.

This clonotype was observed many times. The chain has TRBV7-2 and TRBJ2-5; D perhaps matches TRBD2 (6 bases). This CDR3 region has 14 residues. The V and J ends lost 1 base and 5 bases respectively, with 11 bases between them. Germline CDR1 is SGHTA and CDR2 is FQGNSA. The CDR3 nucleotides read TGTGCCAGCAGCTTAGGCTCAGGGAGGGAGACCCAGTACTTC. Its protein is CASSLGSGRETQYF.

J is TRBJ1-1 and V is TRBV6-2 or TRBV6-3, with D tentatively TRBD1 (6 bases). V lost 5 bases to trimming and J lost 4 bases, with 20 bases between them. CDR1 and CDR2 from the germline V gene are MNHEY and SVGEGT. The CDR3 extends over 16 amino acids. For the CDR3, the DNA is TGTGCCAGCAGTCACACAGAGTTTCGAGGGGGCACTGAAGCTTTCTTT. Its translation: CASSHTEFRGGTEAFF.

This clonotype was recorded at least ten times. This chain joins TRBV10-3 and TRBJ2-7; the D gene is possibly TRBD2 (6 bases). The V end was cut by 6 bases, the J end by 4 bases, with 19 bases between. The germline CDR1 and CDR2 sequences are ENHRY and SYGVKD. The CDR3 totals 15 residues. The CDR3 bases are TGTGCCATCAGAGCTCGGGACTCCCTGGGGTACGAGCAGTACTTC. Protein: CAIRARDSLGYEQYF.

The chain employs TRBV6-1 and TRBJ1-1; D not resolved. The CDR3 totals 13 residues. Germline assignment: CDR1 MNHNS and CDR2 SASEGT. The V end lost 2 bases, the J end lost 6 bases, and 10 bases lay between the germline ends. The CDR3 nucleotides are TGTGCCAGCAGTGAACATGGAAAGGCTGAAGCTTTCTTT. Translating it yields CASSEHGKAEAFF.

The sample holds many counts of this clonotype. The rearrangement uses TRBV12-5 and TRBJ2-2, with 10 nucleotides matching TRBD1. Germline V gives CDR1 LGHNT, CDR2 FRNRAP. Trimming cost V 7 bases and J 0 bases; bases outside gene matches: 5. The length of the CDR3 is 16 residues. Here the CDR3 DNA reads TGTGCTAGTGCCTTGGACAGGGGGACGAACACCGGGGAGCTGTTTTTT. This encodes CASALDRGTNTGELFF. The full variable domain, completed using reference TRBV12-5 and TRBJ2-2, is DARVTQTPRHKVTEMGQEVTMRCQPILGHNTVFWYRQTMMQGLELLAYFRNRAPLDDSGMPKDRFSAEMPDATLATLKIQPSEPRDSAVYFCASALDRGTNTGELFFGEGSRLTVL.

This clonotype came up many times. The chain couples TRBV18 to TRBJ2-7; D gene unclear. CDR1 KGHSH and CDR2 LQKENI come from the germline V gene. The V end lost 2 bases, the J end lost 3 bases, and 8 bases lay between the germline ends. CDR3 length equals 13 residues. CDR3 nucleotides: TGTGCCAGCTCACCAAAACAGAGCTACGAGCAGTACTTC. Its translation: CASSPKQSYEQYF.

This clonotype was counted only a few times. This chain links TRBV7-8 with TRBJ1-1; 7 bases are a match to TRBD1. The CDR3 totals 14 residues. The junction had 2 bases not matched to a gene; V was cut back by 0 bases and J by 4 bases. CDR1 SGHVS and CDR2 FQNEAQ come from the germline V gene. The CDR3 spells CASSLASGGTEAFF. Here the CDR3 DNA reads TGTGCCAGCAGCTTAGCGTCAGGGGGCACTGAAGCTTTCTTT.

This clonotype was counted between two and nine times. The CDR3 nucleotides read TGTGCCAGCAGTTATAGGCAAGAACTCACCGGGGAGCTGTTTTTT. This translates into CASSYRQELTGELFF. The chain recombines TRBV6-2 or TRBV6-3 with TRBJ2-2, with D unresolved. This CDR3 is built from 15 residues. V was cut by 3 bases and J by 4 bases, with 12 bases left in between. CDR1 and CDR2 from the germline V gene are MNHEY and SVGEGT.

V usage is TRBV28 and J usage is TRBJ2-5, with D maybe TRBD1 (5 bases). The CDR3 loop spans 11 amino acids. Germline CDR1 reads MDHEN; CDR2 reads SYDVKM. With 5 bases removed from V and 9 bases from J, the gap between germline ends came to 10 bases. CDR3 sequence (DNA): TGTGCCAGCAGTATTCTAGGGGCCCAGTACTTC. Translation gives CASSILGAQYF.

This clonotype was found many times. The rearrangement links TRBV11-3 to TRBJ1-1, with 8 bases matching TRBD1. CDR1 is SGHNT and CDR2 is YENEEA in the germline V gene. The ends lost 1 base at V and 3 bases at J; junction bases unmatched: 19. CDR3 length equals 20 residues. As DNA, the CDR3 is TGTGCCAGCAGCTTAGGGGGAGGGCCCGCAGGGGGCGGAATCGACACTGAAGCTTTCTTT. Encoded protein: CASSLGGGPAGGGIDTEAFF. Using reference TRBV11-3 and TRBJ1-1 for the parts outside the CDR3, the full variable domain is EAGVVQSPRYKIIEKKQPVAFWCNPISGHNTLYWYLQNLGQGPELLIRYENEEAVDDSQLPKDRFSAERLKGVDSTLKIQPAELGDSAVYLCASSLGGGPAGGGIDTEAFFGQGTRLTVV.

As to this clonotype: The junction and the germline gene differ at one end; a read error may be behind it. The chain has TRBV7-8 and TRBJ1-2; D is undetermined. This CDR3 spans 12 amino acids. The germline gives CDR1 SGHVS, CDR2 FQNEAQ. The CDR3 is CATSPDGYGYTF. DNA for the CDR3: TGTGCCACCAGCCCGGACGGCTATGGCTACACCTTC. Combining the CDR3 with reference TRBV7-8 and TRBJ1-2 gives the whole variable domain GAGVSQSPRYKVAKRGQDVALRCDPISGHVSLFWYQQALGQGPEFLTYFQNEAQLDKSGLPSDRFFAERPEGSVSTLKIQRTQQEDSAVYLCATSPDGYGYTFGSGTRLTVV.

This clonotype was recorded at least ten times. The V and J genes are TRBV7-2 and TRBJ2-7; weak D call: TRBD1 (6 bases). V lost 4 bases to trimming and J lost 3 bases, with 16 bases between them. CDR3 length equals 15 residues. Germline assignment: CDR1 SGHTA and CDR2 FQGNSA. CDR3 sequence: CASSSTGWDGYEQYF. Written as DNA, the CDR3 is TGTGCCAGCAGCTCAACAGGGTGGGATGGCTACGAGCAGTACTTC.

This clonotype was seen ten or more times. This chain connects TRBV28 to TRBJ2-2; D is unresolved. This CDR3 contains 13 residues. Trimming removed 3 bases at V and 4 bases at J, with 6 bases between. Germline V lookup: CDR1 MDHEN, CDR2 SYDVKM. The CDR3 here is CASSLDITGELFF. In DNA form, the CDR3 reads TGTGCCAGCAGTTTGGATATCACCGGGGAGCTGTTTTTT.

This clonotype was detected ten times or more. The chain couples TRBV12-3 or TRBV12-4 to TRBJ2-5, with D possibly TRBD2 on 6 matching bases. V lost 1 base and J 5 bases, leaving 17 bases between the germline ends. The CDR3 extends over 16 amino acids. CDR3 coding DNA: TGTGCCAGCAGTTTAGGAGCTAGCGCCTCTAGGGAGACCCAGTACTTC. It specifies CASSLGASASRETQYF.

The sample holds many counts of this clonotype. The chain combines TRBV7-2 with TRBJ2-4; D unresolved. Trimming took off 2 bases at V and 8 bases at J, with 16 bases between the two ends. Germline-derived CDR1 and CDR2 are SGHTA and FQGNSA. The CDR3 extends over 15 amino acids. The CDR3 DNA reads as TGTGCCAGCAGCTTAAACATTTTATCGTGGGACATTCAGTACTTC. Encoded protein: CASSLNILSWDIQYF.

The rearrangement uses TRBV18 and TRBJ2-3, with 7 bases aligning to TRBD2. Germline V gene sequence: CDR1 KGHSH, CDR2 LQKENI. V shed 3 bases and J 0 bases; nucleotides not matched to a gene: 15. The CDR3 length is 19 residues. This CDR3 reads CASSPLGPSGSTSTDTQYF. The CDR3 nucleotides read TGTGCCAGCTCACCGCTGGGCCCTAGCGGTTCAACTAGCACAGATACGCAGTATTTT.

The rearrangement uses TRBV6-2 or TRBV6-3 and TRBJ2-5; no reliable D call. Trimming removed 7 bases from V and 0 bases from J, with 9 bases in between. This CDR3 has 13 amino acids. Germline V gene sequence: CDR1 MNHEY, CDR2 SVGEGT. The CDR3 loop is CASTPMYQETQYF. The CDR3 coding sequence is TGTGCCAGCACTCCTATGTACCAAGAGACCCAGTACTTC.